Each of the 24 T cell receptor beta chains below was sequenced from the same sample in a study of blood T cells in healthy people across ages. For the second PCR, which ran for roughly 7 to 11 cycles, a sample-barcoded 5' primer and a J-beta primer mix were used. A single record per CDR3 protein comes from TCRdb applying MiXCR to the 5' RACE reads. The sample records some 640,000 distinct CDR3 sequences, 25% to 35% being singletons. The sequenced sample was blood. These receptors were collected from an elderly woman in good health.

This clonotype was detected many times. J is TRBJ2-5 and V is TRBV6-6; D is undetermined. Trimming cost V 2 bases and J 1 base, with 8 bases left between them. The CDR3 runs to 14 residues. Per the germline V gene, CDR1 is MNHNY and CDR2 is SVGAGI (reference sequence). This CDR3 is CASSYPQSQETQYF. The CDR3 DNA sequence: TGTGCCAGCAGTTACCCGCAGTCCCAAGAGACCCAGTACTTC.

Ten or more counts support this clonotype. The rearrangement joins TRBV7-8 to TRBJ2-1; a possible D gene is TRBD2 (6 bases). V was cut by 5 bases and J by 9 bases, with 14 bases left in between. Germline loops: CDR1 SGHVS, CDR2 FQNEAQ. There are 13 residues in the CDR3. The CDR3 sequence: CASSPGELGEQFF. The CDR3 DNA reads TGTGCCAGCAGCCCGGGGGAGCTCGGTGAGCAGTTCTTC.

This clonotype appeared many times. This chain joins TRBV27 and TRBJ2-5; 9 bases align to TRBD2. The CDR3 spans 14 residues. The junction had 6 bases not matched to a gene; V was cut back by 3 bases and J by 7 bases. Germline V CDR1 and CDR2: MNHEY, SMNVEV (reference sequence). CDR3 region: CASSFQRGAVTQYF. CDR3 sequence (DNA): TGTGCCAGCAGTTTTCAGCGGGGGGCCGTGACCCAGTACTTC.

Notes on this clonotype: Just one base apart from a much larger clone, this may be a read error. The chain carries TRBV9 and TRBJ2-1, with D perhaps TRBD1 or TRBD2 (5 bases each). This CDR3 is 18 amino acids long. Germline values: CDR1 SGDLS, CDR2 YYNGEE. The ends were cut back, 0 bases at V and 10 bases at J, with 26 bases in the middle. CDR3 DNA sequence: TGTGCCAGCAGCGTAGGAGGCCTAGGGACCAGATTTACCTACGAGCAGTTCTTC. Residues: CASSVGGLGTRFTYEQFF. Full variable domain (remainder filled in from reference TRBV9 and TRBJ2-1): DSGVTQTPKHLITATGQRVTLRCSPRSGDLSVYWYQQSLDQGLQFLIQYYNGEERAKGNILERFSAQQFPDLHSELNLSSLELGDSALYFCASSVGGLGTRFTYEQFFGPGTRLTVL.

The rearrangement uses TRBV6-2 or TRBV6-3 and TRBJ1-1; D is uncertain. V was clipped by 2 bases and J by 0 bases, with 13 bases between them. The CDR3 runs to 16 residues. Germline values: CDR1 MNHEY, CDR2 SVGEGT. The CDR3 DNA follows: TGTGCCAGCAGTTACCCCGAGGCGGGAGTGAACACTGAAGCTTTCTTT. Encoded protein: CASSYPEAGVNTEAFF.

This clonotype was observed many times. The chain has TRBV20-1 and TRBJ2-3; D may correspond to TRBD1 or TRBD2 (5 bases each). The CDR3 runs to 15 residues. The V gene lost 4 bases and the J gene lost 2 bases, with 16 bases spanning the gap. Germline CDR1 is DFQATT and CDR2 is SNEGSKA (reference sequence). CDR3 in amino acids: CSAIPGRMTTDTQYF. The DNA for the CDR3 is TGCAGTGCTATCCCGGGACGGATGACCACAGATACGCAGTATTTT.

This clonotype has at least ten counts. The genes are TRBV20-1 and TRBJ2-7, with D perhaps matching TRBD2 (6 bases). The V end lost 0 bases, the J end lost 3 bases, and 15 bases lay between the germline ends. The germline V gene has CDR1 DFQATT and CDR2 SNEGSKA (reference sequence). The CDR3 runs 15 residues. Here the CDR3 reads CSARDHDGGIYEQYF. The CDR3 DNA follows: TGCAGTGCTAGAGATCACGACGGGGGAATCTACGAGCAGTACTTC.

A word on this clonotype: This may stem from a read error, because a much larger clone lies one nucleotide away. The chain joins TRBV29-1 to TRBJ1-1; D gene ambiguous. From germline, CDR1 is SQVTM and CDR2 ANQGSEA. This CDR3 is built from 13 residues. The CDR3 DNA is TGCAGCGTTGAGGCTGCTATGAACACTGAAGTTTTCTTT. Amino acid sequence: CSVEAAMNTEVFF.

The V call is TRBV20-1, the J call TRBJ1-1, with TRBD1 matching over 8 bases. Per germline, CDR1 DFQATT and CDR2 SNEGSKA (reference sequence). The CDR3 spans 13 residues. Losses at the gene ends were 0 bases for V and 6 bases for J; bases not matched to a gene: 3. CDR3 residues: CSARDRGPAEAFF. The CDR3 DNA reads as TGCAGTGCTAGAGACAGGGGGCCCGCTGAAGCTTTCTTT.

There are many counts of this clonotype. This rearrangement joins TRBV27 to TRBJ1-1; possibly TRBD1 for D (6 bases). Germline values: CDR1 MNHEY, CDR2 SMNVEV (reference sequence). The length of the CDR3 is 16 residues. The V gene lost 7 bases and the J gene lost 2 bases, with 20 bases spanning the gap. The CDR3 bases are TGTGCCAGCACCCCCCTTGGGGGGGCAATAAACACTGAAGCTTTCTTT. This encodes CASTPLGGAINTEAFF.

This clonotype came up many times. CDR3 bases: TGTGCCATCAGTGAGGAGGGGGTAACGGGCAAGGGGTGGCCCTACGAGCAGTACTTC. It specifies CAISEEGVTGKGWPYEQYF. The chain has TRBV10-3 and TRBJ2-7, with D perhaps matching TRBD1 (6 bases). The CDR3 loop spans 19 amino acids. V dropped 2 bases and J dropped 2 bases, with 25 bases sitting between them. Germline V gives CDR1 ENHRY, CDR2 SYGVKD.

This clonotype appeared many times. The rearrangement joins TRBV20-1 to TRBJ1-5; D gene unclear. The germline V and J ends were trimmed by 5 bases and 4 bases, with 9 bases remaining between them. Germline V gene data show CDR1 as DFQATT and CDR2 as SNEGSKA (reference sequence). This CDR3 has 12 amino acids. The chain's CDR3 is CSALQGNQPQHF. The CDR3 DNA follows: TGCAGTGCTCTACAAGGGAATCAGCCCCAGCATTTT.

This clonotype has just a few counts. The chain couples TRBV28 to TRBJ2-1; D is tentatively TRBD1 or TRBD2 (5 bases each). CDR3 size: 13 residues. CDR1 MDHEN and CDR2 SYDVKM come from the germline V gene. Trimming shortened V by 4 bases and J by 9 bases, and 13 bases separated the two germline ends. As DNA, the CDR3 is TGTGCCAGCAGTTCTGATCTGGGGACTGAGCAGTTCTTC. Translated: CASSSDLGTEQFF.

The table lists this clonotype with many counts. J is TRBJ2-1 and V is TRBV9; perhaps TRBD2 as D (6 bases). This CDR3 spans 15 amino acids. The V end was cut by 7 bases, the J end by 6 bases, with 20 bases between. Germline V gives CDR1 SGDLS, CDR2 YYNGEE. The CDR3 here is CASGGDGLARNEQFF. As DNA, the CDR3 is TGTGCCAGCGGAGGAGATGGGCTAGCGCGCAATGAGCAGTTCTTC.

The chain links TRBV10-3 to TRBJ1-2, with TRBD1 matching over 8 bases. The junction had 11 bases not matched to a gene; V was cut back by 0 bases and J by 8 bases. The CDR3 consists of 16 residues. Germline CDR1 is ENHRY and CDR2 is SYGVKD. The CDR3 region has the DNA TGTGCCATCAGTGAGTCGGGAGGCAGGGGGCAGAAAGGCTACACCTTC. Translated, it gives CAISESGGRGQKGYTF.

Regarding this clonotype: A much larger clone differs from this one at a single base, so this may be a read error. V usage is TRBV7-2 and J usage is TRBJ1-6; no firm D call. Per germline, CDR1 SGHTA and CDR2 FQGNSA. V was cut by 4 bases and J by 4 bases, with 11 bases left in between. The CDR3 length is 15 residues. The CDR3 coding sequence is TGTGCCAGCAGCTCATGGATGGGGTATAATTCACCCCTCCACTTT. Translation gives CASSSWMGYNSPLHF.

A note on this clonotype: The junction departs from the called germline gene at one end, perhaps through a read error. The chain employs TRBV20-1 and TRBJ2-3, with TRBD2 matching 7 bases. The germline CDR1 and CDR2 sequences are DFQATT and SNEGSKA (reference sequence). The CDR3 runs to 14 residues. Written as DNA, the CDR3 is TGTAGTGCTACCGCTAGCGGCCCCACGGATACGCAGTATTTT. Amino acids: CSATASGPTDTQYF.

The rearrangement links TRBV6-6 to TRBJ1-1; unclear D gene. CDR3 length: 14 amino acids. Germline assignment: CDR1 MNHNY and CDR2 SVGAGI (reference sequence). Trimming removed 2 bases from V and 6 bases from J, with 13 bases in between. The CDR3 region is CASSYLEARAEAFF. The CDR3 region has the DNA TGTGCCAGCAGTTACCTAGAGGCGAGGGCTGAAGCTTTCTTT.

The CDR3: CASSLEVPGFGTQYF. CDR3 coding DNA: TGTGCCAGCAGCTTAGAGGTACCCGGGTTTGGTACGCAGTATTTT. The chain has TRBV7-2 and TRBJ2-3; D unresolved. Germline V gene data show CDR1 as SGHTA and CDR2 as FQGNSA. The CDR3 totals 15 residues. V was shortened by 1 base and J by 8 bases, with 16 bases between the two germline ends. Full variable domain (rest looked up from reference TRBV7-2 and TRBJ2-3): GAGVSQSPSNKVTEKGKDVELRCDPISGHTALYWYRQSLGQGLEFLIYFQGNSAPDKSGLPSDRFSAERTGGSVSTLTIQRTQQEDSAVYLCASSLEVPGFGTQYFGPGTRLTVL.

At least ten counts were recorded for this clonotype. The chain recombines TRBV12-3 or TRBV12-4 with TRBJ2-3, with 11 bases aligning to TRBD2. V was pared by 6 bases and J by 2 bases, with 1 base of the junction left unmatched. CDR3 length: 14 residues. The CDR3 reads CASRLAGVTDTQYF. CDR3 sequence (DNA): TGTGCCAGCAGACTAGCGGGGGTCACAGATACGCAGTATTTT.

The chain recombines TRBV12-3 or TRBV12-4 with TRBJ2-2; D call uncertain. V shed 3 bases and J shed 0 bases, with 8 bases lying between them. This CDR3 comprises 15 residues. CDR3 nucleotide sequence: TGTGCCAGCAGTTTTTACGGAGCGAACACCGGGGAGCTGTTTTTT. Translating it yields CASSFYGANTGELFF.

This clonotype was picked up many times. The chain combines TRBV5-1 with TRBJ1-1; TRBD1 might be the D (6 bases). This CDR3 contains 15 residues. Germline V gene data show CDR1 as SGHRS and CDR2 as YFSETQ. V was pared by 4 bases and J by 4 bases, with 17 bases between. The CDR3: CASSGTTTGSTEAFF. The CDR3 bases are TGCGCCAGCAGCGGAACTACTACAGGGAGCACTGAAGCTTTCTTT.

This clonotype was found a few times. The J gene is TRBJ1-6, the V gene TRBV6-5, with no clear D. This CDR3 has 15 amino acids. Germline-derived CDR1 and CDR2 are MNHEY and SVGAGI. V lost 0 bases and J 7 bases, leaving 10 bases between the germline ends. CDR3 residues: CASSYSRDPNSPLHF. CDR3 bases: TGTGCCAGCAGTTACTCTCGGGATCCGAATTCACCCCTCCACTTT.

The chain combines TRBV6-5 with TRBJ1-3; maybe TRBD1 (6 bases). Germline V gene sequence: CDR1 MNHEY, CDR2 SVGAGI. CDR3 length equals 15 residues. V dropped 6 bases and J dropped 5 bases, with 17 bases sitting between them. CDR3 in amino acids: CASRSPGQSRNTIYF. The DNA of the CDR3 is TGTGCCAGCAGATCTCCCGGACAGTCTAGAAACACCATATATTTT.